This TCR beta chain was found in a study of human T cells and chemical hapten exposure. Study-wide background: Each patient's scalp received weekly diphenylcyclopropenone throughout the approximately 24-week study. TCR yields per sample varied mostly from small pooled library volume differences.

Original processing methods: Sequenced samples showed a median of approximately 96,000 TCRs each, with counts running from around 25,000 to 690,000. TCRdb processed the RACE reads anew with MiXCR; each CDR3 protein has one entry. What appears here as the V and J calls and clone size reflects TCRdb's work, not the paper's. The sample records about 85,000 distinct CDR3 sequences, 8.5% to 9% being singletons. V lost 1 base to trimming and J lost 6 bases, with 10 bases between them. This CDR3 is built from 14 residues. Germline CDR1 is LNHDA and CDR2 is SQIVND (reference sequence). Time point indicated: pre-sensitization, week 0. Treatment here: therapeutic diphenylcyclopropenone sensitization with weekly scalp DPC. Donation of samples came from alopecia patients who were 18 to 70 years old and suitable for DPC.

This specimen consisted of whole blood, obtained in connection with sensitization to the hapten diphenylcyclopropenone (DPC). This TCR derives from a man aged 35 to 55 with alopecia areata. Some clones in this sample may be carry-over from other donors' samples. The V gene is TRBV19, the J gene TRBJ2-1; D perhaps matches TRBD2 (6 bases). The CDR3 DNA reads TGTGCCAGTAGTATAGCGGCTAGCGTCAATGAGCAGTTCTTC. Translated: CASSIAASVNEQFF.